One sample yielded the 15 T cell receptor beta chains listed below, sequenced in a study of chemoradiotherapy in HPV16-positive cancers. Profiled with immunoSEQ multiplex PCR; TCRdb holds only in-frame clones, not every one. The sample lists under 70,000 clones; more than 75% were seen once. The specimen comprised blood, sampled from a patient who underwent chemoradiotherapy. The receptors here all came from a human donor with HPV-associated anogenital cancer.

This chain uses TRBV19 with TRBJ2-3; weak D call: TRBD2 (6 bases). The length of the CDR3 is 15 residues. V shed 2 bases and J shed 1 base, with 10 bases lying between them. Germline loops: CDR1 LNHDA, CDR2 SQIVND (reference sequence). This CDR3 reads CASSILAPRTDTQYF. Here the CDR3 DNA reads TGTGCCAGTAGTATACTAGCGCCCCGCACAGATACGCAGTATTTT.

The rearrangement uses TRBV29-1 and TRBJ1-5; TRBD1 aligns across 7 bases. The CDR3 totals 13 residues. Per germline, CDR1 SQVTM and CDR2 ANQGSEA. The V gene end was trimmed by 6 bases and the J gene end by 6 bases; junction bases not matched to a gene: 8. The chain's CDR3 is CSVQGDSSQPQHF. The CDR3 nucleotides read TGCAGCGTCCAGGGGGATTCGAGTCAGCCCCAGCATTTT.

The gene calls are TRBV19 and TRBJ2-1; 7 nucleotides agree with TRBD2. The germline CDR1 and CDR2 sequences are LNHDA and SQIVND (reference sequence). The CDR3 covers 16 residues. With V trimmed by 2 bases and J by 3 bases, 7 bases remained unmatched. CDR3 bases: TGTGCCAGTAGTATAATGGGCAGCGGGGTCTACAATGAGCAGTTCTTC. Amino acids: CASSIMGSGVYNEQFF.

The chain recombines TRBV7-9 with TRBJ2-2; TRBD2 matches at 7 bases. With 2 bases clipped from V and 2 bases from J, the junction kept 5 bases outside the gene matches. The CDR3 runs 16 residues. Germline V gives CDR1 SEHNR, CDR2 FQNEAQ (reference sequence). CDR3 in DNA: TGTGCCAGCAGCTTAAGGGCGGGAGTAAACACCGGGGAGCTGTTTTTT. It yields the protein CASSLRAGVNTGELFF.

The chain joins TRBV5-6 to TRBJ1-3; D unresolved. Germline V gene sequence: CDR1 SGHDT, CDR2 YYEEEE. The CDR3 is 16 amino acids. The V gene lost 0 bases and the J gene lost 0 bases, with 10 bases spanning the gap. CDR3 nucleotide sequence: TGTGCCAGCAGCTTGGCCAAACGCCGCTCTGGAAACACCATATATTTT. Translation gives CASSLAKRRSGNTIYF. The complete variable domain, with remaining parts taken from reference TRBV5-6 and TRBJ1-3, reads DAGVTQSPTHLIKTRGQQVTLRCSPKSGHDTVSWYQQALGQGPQFIFQYYEEEERQRGNFPDRFSGHQFPNYSSELNVNALLLGDSALYLCASSLAKRRSGNTIYFGEGSWLTVV.

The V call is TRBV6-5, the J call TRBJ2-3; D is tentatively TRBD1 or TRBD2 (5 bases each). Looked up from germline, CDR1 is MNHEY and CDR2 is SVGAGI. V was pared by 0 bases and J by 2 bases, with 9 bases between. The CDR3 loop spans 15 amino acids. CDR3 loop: CASSYSGPLTDTQYF. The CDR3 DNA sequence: TGTGCCAGCAGTTACTCGGGACCTCTCACAGATACGCAGTATTTT.

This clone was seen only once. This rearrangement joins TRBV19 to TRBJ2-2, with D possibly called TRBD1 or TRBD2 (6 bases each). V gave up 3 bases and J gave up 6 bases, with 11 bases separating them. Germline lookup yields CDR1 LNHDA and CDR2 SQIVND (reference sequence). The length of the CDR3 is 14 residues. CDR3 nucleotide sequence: TGTGCCAGTAGTATGGGAAGGGGGGCCGGGGAGCTGTTTTTT. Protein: CASSMGRGAGELFF.

CDR3 loop: CASRKAPDPRYEQYF. The CDR3 DNA reads as TGTGCCAGCAGAAAAGCCCCTGACCCACGCTACGAGCAGTACTTC. The J gene is TRBJ2-7, the V gene TRBV6-1; D is uncertain. The ends were cut back, 6 bases at V and 3 bases at J, with 18 bases in the middle. Germline assignment: CDR1 MNHNS and CDR2 SASEGT. This CDR3 spans 15 amino acids.

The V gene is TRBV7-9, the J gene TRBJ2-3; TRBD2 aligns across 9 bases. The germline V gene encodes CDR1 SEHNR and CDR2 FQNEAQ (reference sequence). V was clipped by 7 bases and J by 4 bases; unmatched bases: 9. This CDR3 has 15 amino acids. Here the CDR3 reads CASTGRGGIADTQYF. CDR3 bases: TGTGCCAGCACTGGGCGGGGGGGCATCGCAGATACGCAGTATTTT.

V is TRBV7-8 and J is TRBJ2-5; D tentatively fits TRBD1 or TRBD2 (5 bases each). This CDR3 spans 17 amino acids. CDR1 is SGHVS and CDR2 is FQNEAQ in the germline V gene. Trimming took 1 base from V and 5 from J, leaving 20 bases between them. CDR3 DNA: TGTGCCAGCAGCTTAGTGATACTTACGGGGCTGCGGGAGACCCAGTACTTC. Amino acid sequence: CASSLVILTGLRETQYF.

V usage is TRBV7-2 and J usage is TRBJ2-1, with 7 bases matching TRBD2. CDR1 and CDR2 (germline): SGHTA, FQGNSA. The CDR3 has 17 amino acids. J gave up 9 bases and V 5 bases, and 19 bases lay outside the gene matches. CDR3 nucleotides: TGTGCCAGCAGCCCTGGGTGGAGCGGGACTTTTAGCGGTGAGCAGTTCTTC. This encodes CASSPGWSGTFSGEQFF. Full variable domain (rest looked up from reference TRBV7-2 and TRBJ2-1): GAGVSQSPSNKVTEKGKDVELRCDPISGHTALYWYRQSLGQGLEFLIYFQGNSAPDKSGLPSDRFSAERTGGSVSTLTIQRTQQEDSAVYLCASSPGWSGTFSGEQFFGPGTRLTVL.

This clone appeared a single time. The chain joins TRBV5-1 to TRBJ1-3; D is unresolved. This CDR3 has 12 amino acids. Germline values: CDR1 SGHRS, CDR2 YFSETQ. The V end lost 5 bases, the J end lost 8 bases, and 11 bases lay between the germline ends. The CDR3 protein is CASRNEWDTIYF. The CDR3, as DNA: TGCGCCAGCAGAAACGAATGGGACACCATATATTTT.

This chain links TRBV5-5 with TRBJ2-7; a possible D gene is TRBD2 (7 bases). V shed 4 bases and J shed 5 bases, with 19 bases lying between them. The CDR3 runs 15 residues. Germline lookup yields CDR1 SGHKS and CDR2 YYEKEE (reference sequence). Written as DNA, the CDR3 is TGTGCCAGCAGCCCGGGGGGCAGTCCGTCCCACGAGCAGTACTTC. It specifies CASSPGGSPSHEQYF.

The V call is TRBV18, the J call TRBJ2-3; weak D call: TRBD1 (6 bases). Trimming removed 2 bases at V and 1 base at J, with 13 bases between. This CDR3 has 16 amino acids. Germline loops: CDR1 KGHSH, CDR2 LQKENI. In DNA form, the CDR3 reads TGTGCCAGCTCACCAACAGGACAGTGGCGCACAGATACGCAGTATTTT. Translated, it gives CASSPTGQWRTDTQYF.

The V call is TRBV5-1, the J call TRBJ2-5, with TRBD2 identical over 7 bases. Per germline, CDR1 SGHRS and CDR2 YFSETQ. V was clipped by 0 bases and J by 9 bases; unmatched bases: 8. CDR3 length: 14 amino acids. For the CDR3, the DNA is TGCGCCAGCAGCTTGGTTCAGGGCCGGGGGGCCCAGTACTTC. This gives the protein CASSLVQGRGAQYF.